Below, 18 T cell receptor beta chains from the same sample are listed, as sequenced in a study of CD8+ T cells in alopecia areata. Markers used for sorting pooled cutaneous lymph node cells were CD4, CD8alpha, NKG2D, NKG2ACE and others. Following extraction, RNA underwent reverse transcription to cDNA, which served as the sequencing template. Some clones are missing from TCRdb's copy, which holds only in-frame ones; the method was immunoSEQ multiplex PCR. The table lists 250,000 or so clones, with no singletons. Sequenced sample: CD4+ T cells sorted from a lymph node. Receptors originate from a C3H/HeJ mouse with alopecia areata. The strain's MHC: H2-k.

This clone was seen a handful of times. Mouse names are used for the genes. The missing CDR3 end, 4 residues past where the read stops, is filled in from the germline J gene. The chain uses TRBV13-3 and TRBJ2-7, with 7 nucleotides matching TRBD2. Germline values: CDR1 NNHDY, CDR2 SYVADS. The CDR3 loop spans 14 amino acids. The junction had 5 bases not matched to a gene; V was cut back by 5 bases and J by 0 bases. Incomplete CDR3 DNA: TGTGCCAGCAGGAAGACTGGGAGCTCCTAT. It codes for CASRKTGSSY. The entire CDR3 protein reads CASRKTGSSYEQYF.

Comments on this clone: Mouse germline and gene names are used. The read ends 4 residues before the CDR3 terminus; that terminus is restored from the germline J gene. V gene TRBV5 combines with J gene TRBJ1-1, with TRBD1 as a possible D gene (5 bases). The CDR3 loop spans 13 amino acids. The V and J ends lost 0 bases and 4 bases respectively, with 6 bases between them. CDR1 and CDR2 from the germline V gene are LGHNA and YNLKQL (reference sequence). CDR3 DNA, as far as it was read: TGTGCCAGCAGCCAAGAGGACATCACA. It codes for CASSQEDIT. The full-length CDR3 reads as CASSQEDITEVFF.

As regards this clone: The gene symbols are mouse symbols. The CDR3 region is CASSVGQGEEVFF. The CDR3 bases that were read are TGTGCCAGCAGTGTGGGACAGGGAGAA. The V call is TRBV13-1, the J call TRBJ1-1; TRBD1 aligns across 9 bases. The sequence runs out 4 residues before the end of the CDR3; the remainder is reconstructed from the germline J gene. The CDR3 contains 13 residues. Germline loops: CDR1 NSHNY, CDR2 SYGAGN.

In this sample, this clone turned up a few times. Here the gene names and germline are mouse. The CDR3: CASRDNLYEQYF. CDR3 DNA, as far as it was read: TGTGCCAGCCGGGACAACTTATAT. The V gene is TRBV13-3, the J gene TRBJ2-7; TRBD1 is a possible D gene (6 bases). The CDR3 goes on 4 residues after the read ends, and that part is filled in from the germline J gene. The CDR3 has 12 residues. CDR1 and CDR2 from the germline V gene are NNHDY and SYVADS.

Only a few counts were recorded for this clone. Gene labels here are mouse ones. The CDR3 end falls 4 residues outside the read, so it is completed with the germline J gene. The V gene is TRBV31, the J gene TRBJ1-1; TRBD1 aligns across 8 bases. Germline V gene lookup returns CDR1 GKSSPN and CDR2 SITVG. V gave up 2 bases and J gave up 0 bases; unmatched junction bases: 8. The CDR3 contains 16 residues. The sequenced CDR3 bases are TGTGCCTGGAGTAGGGGACAGGAGCATGCAAACACA. This gives the protein CAWSRGQEHANT. The CDR3 in its entirety is CAWSRGQEHANTEVFF. Looking up the rest from reference TRBV31 and TRBJ1-1 gives the full variable domain: AQTIHQWPVAEIKAVGSPLSLGCTIKGKSSPNLYWYWQATGGTLQQLFYSITVGQVESVVQLNLSASRPKDDQFILSTEKLLLSHSGFYLCAWSRGQEHANTEVFFGKGTRLTVV.

This clone came up a few times. Gene names follow the mouse nomenclature. The read ends 4 residues early relative to the CDR3; the germline J gene fills the gap. The same CDR3 is also encoded by other DNA sequences in this sample. The chain employs TRBV14 and TRBJ2-5, with D perhaps matching TRBD2 (5 bases). V shed 2 bases and J shed 2 bases, with 9 bases lying between them. The CDR3 is made up of 14 amino acids. Germline V CDR1 and CDR2: SGHDT, FRDEAV. Incomplete CDR3 DNA: TGTGCCAGCAGTTTAACTGGCGGCCAAGAC. Translation gives CASSLTGGQD. Given in full, the CDR3 is CASSLTGGQDTQYF.

This clone has just a few counts. Gene names denote mouse genes. From the germline J gene comes the end of the CDR3, since the read stops 4 residues before it. This rearrangement joins TRBV17 to TRBJ2-1; 8 nucleotides line up with TRBD2. From germline, CDR1 is MNHDT and CDR2 YYDKIL. This CDR3 region has 15 residues. With 1 base clipped from V and 4 bases from J, the junction kept 3 bases outside the gene matches. The CDR3 is CASSRGGGGYAEQFF. The sequenced part of the CDR3 DNA is TGTGCTAGCAGTAGAGGTGGGGGGGGGTATGCT. The variable domain in full, with the rest retrieved from reference TRBV17 and TRBJ2-1, is DTTVKQNPRYKLARVGKPVNLICSQTMNHDTMYWYQKKPNQAPKLLLFYYDKILNREADTFEKFQSSRPNNSFCSLYIGSAGLEYSAMYLCASSRGGGGYAEQFFGPGTRLTVL.

As to this clone: Gene names are the mouse ones. Coverage ceases 4 residues before the CDR3 finishes, and the germline J gene fills in the end. The chain recombines TRBV13-2 with TRBJ2-7; tentative D call: TRBD2 (6 bases). CDR1 and CDR2 (germline): NNHNN, SYGAGS (reference sequence). Trimming left V 5 bases short and J 0 bases short, with 9 bases between. This CDR3 has 13 amino acids. The CDR3 DNA, read in part, is TGTGCCAGCGGGGGACTTAGCTCCTAT. Translation: CASGGLSSY. The full CDR3 protein is CASGGLSSYEQYF.

This clone has a handful of counts. The gene symbols are mouse symbols. The CDR3 end is not reached by the read, which stops 4 residues before it; the germline J gene fills it in. The rearrangement joins TRBV19 to TRBJ2-4; weak D call: TRBD1 (6 bases). From germline, CDR1 is FNHDT and CDR2 SITEND (reference sequence). The CDR3 is made up of 12 amino acids. The sequenced CDR3 bases are TGTGCCAGCAGTCAGGGGAGAAAC. Translating it yields CASSQGRN. The entire CDR3 protein reads CASSQGRNTLYF.

There are a few counts of this clone. Any gene name here is a mouse gene name. The sequence runs out 4 residues before the end of the CDR3; the remainder is reconstructed from the germline J gene. The chain couples TRBV14 to TRBJ1-1; D unclear. There are 13 residues in the CDR3. The V and J ends lost 1 base and 1 base respectively, with 5 bases between them. In germline, CDR1 is SGHDT, CDR2 FRDEAV. Here the CDR3 reads CASSFPRNTEVFF. Partial CDR3 DNA: TGTGCCAGCAGTTTCCCAAGAAACACA. Complete variable domain (other parts from reference TRBV14 and TRBJ1-1): EAGVTQSPRYAVLQEGQAVSFWCDPISGHDTLYWYQQPRDQGPQLLVYFRDEAVIDNSQLPSDRFSAVRPKGTNSTLKIQSAKQGDTATYLCASSFPRNTEVFFGKGTRLTVV.

This clone was recorded at least ten times. Genes and germline come from the mouse. The covered CDR3 bases are TGTGCCAGCAGTATGGCTGGGGGGGCCTATGCT. Protein: CASSMAGGAYA. The CDR3 in its entirety is CASSMAGGAYAEQFF. This chain connects TRBV19 to TRBJ2-1, with 10 bases matching TRBD2. The CDR3 end is not reached by the read, which stops 4 residues before it; the germline J gene fills it in. The CDR3 runs to 15 residues. Germline V CDR1 and CDR2: FNHDT, SITEND (reference sequence). The ends lost 2 bases at V and 3 bases at J; junction bases unmatched: 2.

Comments on this clone: Gene names denote mouse genes. The read falls 4 residues short of the CDR3 end, and the missing part is taken from the germline J gene. This chain connects TRBV5 to TRBJ2-3; no reliable D call. The germline V gene encodes CDR1 LGHNA and CDR2 YNLKQL (reference sequence). Trimming removed 1 base at V and 4 bases at J, with 3 bases between. The length of the CDR3 is 12 residues. The part of the CDR3 DNA that was read is TGTGCCAGCAGCCAAGGTTCAGAA. This encodes CASSQGSE. The whole CDR3 protein is CASSQGSETLYF.

With regard to this clone: Each gene name is a mouse one. The read halts 4 residues ahead of the CDR3 end, with the missing end drawn from the germline J gene. Other DNA variants within this sample encode the same CDR3. V is TRBV5 and J is TRBJ2-2; D may be TRBD1 or TRBD2 (5 bases each). V lost 0 bases and J lost 4, with 6 bases in between. The CDR3 runs 14 residues. CDR1 LGHNA and CDR2 YNLKQL come from the germline V gene (reference sequence). The DNA read from the CDR3 is TGTGCCAGCAGCCAAGAGGGGGTCACCGGG. It translates to CASSQEGVTG. The CDR3 reads in full as CASSQEGVTGQLYF.

This clone was seen only a few times. Germline and genes here are mouse. The CDR3 extends 3 residues past the end of the read, so its final part is completed from the germline J gene. Other nucleotide sequences in the sample specify the same CDR3. This chain joins TRBV1 and TRBJ1-6, with D hard to call. TRBJ1-6 is annotated as an ORF whose role is uncertain. V was cut by 0 bases and J by 6 bases, with 9 bases left in between. The CDR3 extends over 15 amino acids. Germline CDR1 reads NSQYPW; CDR2 reads LRSPGD (reference sequence). The sequenced part of the CDR3 DNA is TGCACCTGCAGTGCAGATCTGGGAGGTAATTCGCCC. The encoded protein is CTCSADLGGNSP. The entire CDR3 is CTCSADLGGNSPLYF.

This clone was recorded a few times. Genes and germline are mouse. The CDR3 is cut off 3 residues early in the read; its end comes from the germline J gene. This chain connects TRBV1 to TRBJ1-6, with 8 nucleotides matching TRBD1. TRBJ1-6 is marked as an open reading frame, function uncertain. Germline CDR1 is NSQYPW and CDR2 is LRSPGD (reference sequence). With V trimmed by 0 bases and J by 4 bases, 2 bases remained unmatched. The length of the CDR3 is 16 residues. CDR3 in amino acids: CTCSADRGLYNSPLYF. Partial CDR3 DNA: TGCACCTGCAGTGCAGACAGGGGGCTGTATAATTCGCCC.

This clone came up a few times. The listed genes are named as in mouse. Read coverage stops 4 residues before the CDR3 terminus; the germline J gene supplies the remainder. V is TRBV19 and J is TRBJ1-1, with D maybe TRBD1 (6 bases). The CDR3 has 14 amino acids. The germline V gene encodes CDR1 FNHDT and CDR2 SITEND (reference sequence). V lost 6 bases to trimming and J lost 0 bases, with 12 bases between them. CDR3 region: CASTPGTTNTEVFF. The sequenced CDR3 bases are TGTGCCAGCACCCCCGGGACAACAAACACA.

This clone came up many times. The genes are named according to mouse. The read falls 4 residues short of the CDR3 end, and the missing part is taken from the germline J gene. The chain has TRBV13-1 and TRBJ1-2, with 10 bases identical to TRBD1. After removal of 3 bases from V and 3 bases from J, the junction contained 2 bases not matched to a gene. Germline CDR1 and CDR2: NSHNY and SYGAGN. CDR3 length equals 14 residues. The CDR3 spells CASSATGGYSDYTF. CDR3 bases read: TGTGCCAGCAGTGCGACAGGGGGCTACTCC.

This clone has a handful of counts. Gene names refer to mouse genes. From the germline J gene comes the end of the CDR3, since the read stops 4 residues before it. The chain is built from TRBV13-2 and TRBJ2-4, with D tentatively TRBD2 (5 bases). This CDR3 has 11 residues. Germline-derived CDR1 and CDR2 are NNHNN and SYGAGS (reference sequence). Here the CDR3 reads CASGDLNTLYF. The DNA read from the CDR3 is TGTGCCAGCGGGGACTTAAAC.